A single sample gave rise to the 31 T cell receptor beta chains below, sequenced in a study of CD8 T cells in ankylosing spondylitis. MiXCR was run by TCRdb on the 5' RACE reads, yielding one entry per CDR3 protein. This table has nearly 350,000 distinct CDR3 sequences, roughly 14% appearing once. The specimen sequenced was blood, either unsorted or a sorted T cell fraction (not recorded which). The source is a male donor with ankylosing spondylitis or in good health (not recorded which).

This clonotype was recorded a few times. The V and J genes are TRBV20-1 and TRBJ2-5, with 11 bases matching TRBD2. The V segment lost 4 bases and the J segment 3 bases; nucleotides outside the gene matches: 1. The CDR3 runs to 13 residues. Germline V lookup: CDR1 DFQATT, CDR2 SNEGSKA (reference sequence). The CDR3 DNA reads as TGCAGTGCTACGGGACTAGCGGAAGAGACCCAGTACTTC. As protein: CSATGLAEETQYF.

This clonotype has more than one count but fewer than ten. Here the CDR3 reads CSVASGGLQETQYF. Written as DNA, the CDR3 is TGCAGCGTCGCATCTGGGGGGCTCCAAGAGACCCAGTACTTC. V is TRBV29-1 and J is TRBJ2-5; D may be TRBD1 or TRBD2 (6 bases each). Deletions cut 6 bases from V and 1 base from J, with 15 bases between. CDR1 and CDR2 from the germline V gene are SQVTM and ANQGSEA. This CDR3 comprises 14 residues. Together with reference TRBV29-1 and TRBJ2-5, the CDR3 gives the full variable domain: SAVISQKPSRDICQRGTSLTIQCQVDSQVTMMFWYRQQPGQSLTLIATANQGSEATYESGFVIDKFPISRPNLTFSTLTVSNMSPEDSSIYLCSVASGGLQETQYFGPGTRLLVL.

The gene calls are TRBV5-1 and TRBJ2-1, with 7 bases aligning to TRBD2. CDR1 and CDR2 from the germline V gene are SGHRS and YFSETQ. This CDR3 is 15 amino acids long. Trimming cost V 0 bases and J 6 bases; bases outside gene matches: 6. The CDR3 loop is CASSLGSTSVNEQFF. The DNA of the CDR3 is TGCGCCAGCAGCTTGGGCTCCACTAGCGTCAATGAGCAGTTCTTC.

The chain recombines TRBV5-6 with TRBJ1-4; weak D call: TRBD1 (5 bases). The CDR3 loop spans 15 amino acids. Trimming took off 3 bases at V and 8 bases at J, with 17 bases between the two ends. Looked up from germline, CDR1 is SGHDT and CDR2 is YYEEEE. CDR3 in amino acids: CASSSGQVGREKLFF. The CDR3 DNA sequence: TGTGCCAGCAGCTCGGGGCAGGTGGGACGGGAAAAACTGTTTTTT.

In its sample, this clonotype was seen a few times. The chain combines TRBV6-2 or TRBV6-3 with TRBJ1-2; D is unresolved. The germline V gene has CDR1 MNHEY and CDR2 SVGEGT. The V gene lost 5 bases and the J gene lost 8 bases, with 15 bases spanning the gap. The CDR3 is made up of 13 amino acids. The CDR3 here is CASSTRRTGGYTF. DNA of the CDR3: TGTGCCAGCAGTACCCGCCGGACCGGAGGCTACACCTTC.

A few counts support this clonotype. This sequence joins TRBV4-1 and TRBJ1-2; 10 bases map to TRBD1. The germline V gene has CDR1 MGHRA and CDR2 YSYEKL. V shed 1 base, J shed 7 bases, and the junction held 9 bases outside the gene matches. There are 16 residues in the CDR3. The CDR3 sequence is CASSQVPTGGGSGYTF. CDR3 bases: TGCGCCAGCAGCCAAGTCCCGACAGGGGGCGGCAGTGGCTACACCTTC.

The chain joins TRBV6-1 to TRBJ2-3, with a tentative D call TRBD2 (7 bases). Germline-derived CDR1 and CDR2 are MNHNS and SASEGT. The CDR3 extends over 14 amino acids. Trimming took off 6 bases at V and 2 bases at J, with 12 bases between the two ends. This CDR3 is CASRKGGATDTQYF. The CDR3 DNA follows: TGTGCCAGCAGGAAAGGGGGGGCCACAGATACGCAGTATTTT.

This clonotype has just a few counts. The rearrangement links TRBV7-9 to TRBJ2-3; D is unclear. The V end lost 9 bases, the J end lost 0 bases, and 13 bases lay between the germline ends. The CDR3 loop spans 14 amino acids. Germline V gene sequence: CDR1 SEHNR, CDR2 FQNEAQ (reference sequence). The CDR3 here is CASVGHTSTDTQYF. CDR3 nucleotides: TGTGCCAGTGTGGGCCATACTAGCACAGATACGCAGTATTTT.

The rearrangement links TRBV7-9 to TRBJ2-7; D uncertain. This CDR3 spans 14 amino acids. CDR1 SEHNR and CDR2 FQNEAQ come from the germline V gene (reference sequence). The V end lost 4 bases, the J end lost 2 bases, and 12 bases lay between the germline ends. The CDR3 is CASSWEQKPYEQYF. CDR3 nucleotide sequence: TGTGCCAGCAGCTGGGAACAGAAGCCCTACGAGCAGTACTTC.

The V gene is TRBV3-1, the J gene TRBJ1-3; weak D call: TRBD1 (5 bases). The CDR3 runs 18 residues. V lost 0 bases and J lost 3, with 18 bases in between. The germline gives CDR1 LGHDT, CDR2 YNNKEL (reference sequence). The CDR3: CASSQDFAGPNNGNTIYF. The CDR3 nucleotides are TGTGCCAGCAGCCAAGATTTTGCGGGGCCGAACAATGGAAACACCATATATTTT.

The chain employs TRBV7-9 and TRBJ2-5, with a possible D match to TRBD2 (6 bases). Germline values: CDR1 SEHNR, CDR2 FQNEAQ (reference sequence). The V end was cut by 7 bases, the J end by 5 bases, with 17 bases between. This CDR3 region has 14 residues. CDR3 DNA sequence: TGTGCCAGCACCCTGGGGGGATCGAAGGAGACCCAGTACTTC. The encoded protein is CASTLGGSKETQYF.

The V call is TRBV10-3, the J call TRBJ1-6; 7 bases align to TRBD1. With 7 bases clipped from V and 6 bases from J, the junction kept 3 bases outside the gene matches. In germline, CDR1 is ENHRY, CDR2 SYGVKD. CDR3 length equals 13 residues. The CDR3 DNA sequence: TGTGCCATCAATTCAGGGGGTAATTCACCCCTCCACTTT. It encodes CAINSGGNSPLHF.

Regarding this clonotype: A much larger clone differs by one base, so this may be a read error. The V gene is TRBV5-1, the J gene TRBJ2-5; D uncertain. This CDR3 spans 12 amino acids. Germline V CDR1 and CDR2: SGHRS, YFSETQ. In DNA form, the CDR3 reads TGCGCCGGCAGCTACCTACGGGAGACCCAGTACTTC. Protein sequence: CAGSYLRETQYF.

J is TRBJ2-2 and V is TRBV5-1; D is undetermined. V lost 3 bases, J lost 3 bases, and 12 bases lay in between. This CDR3 has 15 amino acids. The germline V gene has CDR1 SGHRS and CDR2 YFSETQ. The chain's CDR3 is CASSSPGLYTGELFF. The CDR3 bases are TGCGCCAGCAGCTCACCGGGCCTCTACACCGGGGAGCTGTTTTTT.

The V gene is TRBV6-4, the J gene TRBJ2-2, with D maybe TRBD2 (5 bases). The CDR3 length is 14 residues. Germline V gene lookup returns CDR1 MRHNA and CDR2 SNTAGT. V was pared by 10 bases and J by 0 bases, with 12 bases between. In DNA, the CDR3 is TGTGCCATTTTACGGACTGCGAACACCGGGGAGCTGTTTTTT. Encoded protein: CAILRTANTGELFF.

This chain uses TRBV29-1 with TRBJ1-2, with D possibly being TRBD1 (5 bases). The germline V and J ends were trimmed by 4 bases and 5 bases, with 17 bases remaining between them. The germline V gene has CDR1 SQVTM and CDR2 ANQGSEA. The CDR3 extends over 14 amino acids. CDR3 in amino acids: CSVGDIDSPYGYTF. CDR3 coding DNA: TGCAGCGTTGGAGATATCGACAGCCCGTATGGCTACACCTTC.

This clonotype was found a few times. J is TRBJ1-5 and V is TRBV12-3 or TRBV12-4; TRBD1 might be the D (5 bases). Trimming pared 10 bases from V and 9 bases from J, leaving 16 bases between. CDR3 length: 12 amino acids. In nucleotides, the CDR3 is TGTGCCACTAACACGGGGGGGTCGCCCCAGCATTTT. As protein: CATNTGGSPQHF.

This clonotype was found a few times. A junction boundary mismatches the germline segment, possibly from a read error. This sequence joins TRBV18 and TRBJ2-1, with D perhaps matching TRBD2 (5 bases). CDR1 is KGHSH, CDR2 LQKENI, per germline. CDR3 length: 17 residues. The CDR3 nucleotides read TGTGCCAGCTCACCACCGAGGGAACGTATCTCCTACGATGAGCAGTTCTTC. Translation: CASSPPRERISYDEQFF. The full variable domain, in which reference TRBV18 and TRBJ2-1 provide the parts outside the CDR3, is NAGVMQNPRHLVRRRGQEARLRCSPMKGHSHVYWYRQLPEEGLKFMVYLQKENIIDESGMPKERFSAEFPKEGPSILRIQQVVRGDSAAYFCASSPPRERISYDEQFFGPGTRLTVL.

The sample holds a few counts of this clonotype. The chain uses TRBV19 and TRBJ1-5; D is possibly TRBD1 (6 bases). The V end was cut by 3 bases, the J end by 1 base, with 16 bases between. The germline V gene has CDR1 LNHDA and CDR2 SQIVND (reference sequence). The CDR3 totals 17 residues. The CDR3 coding sequence is TGTGCCAGTAGTATCAACCGAGACAGGTACAGCAATCAGCCCCAGCATTTT. Its translation: CASSINRDRYSNQPQHF.

The chain employs TRBV5-6 and TRBJ2-1; 9 bases map to TRBD2. Germline CDR1 and CDR2: SGHDT and YYEEEE. Unmatched junction bases numbered 11, after V lost 4 bases and J lost 3 bases. The CDR3 is 17 residues long. The CDR3 loop reads CASSRGRGRAVYNEQFF. Here the CDR3 DNA reads TGTGCCAGCAGCCGCGGACGCGGGAGGGCCGTCTACAATGAGCAGTTCTTC.

This clonotype was found a few times. The chain carries TRBV14 and TRBJ1-1; 8 nucleotides agree with TRBD1. Germline CDR1 reads SGHDN; CDR2 reads FVKESK. CDR3 length: 13 residues. Trimming removed 2 bases from V and 10 bases from J; junction bases left unmatched: 6. CDR3 coding DNA: TGTGCCAGCAGCCAATTCCGGACAGGGACAGCTTTCTTT. Its translation is CASSQFRTGTAFF.

This chain connects TRBV11-2 to TRBJ2-1, with D uncertain. CDR1 is SGHAT and CDR2 is FQNNGV in the germline V gene. The CDR3 sequence is 14 residues long. V was shortened by 4 bases and J by 9 bases, with 16 bases between the two germline ends. The CDR3 loop reads CASSSLTRIGEQFF. The CDR3 nucleotides are TGTGCCAGCAGCTCCTTGACTCGGATAGGTGAGCAGTTCTTC.

The V gene is TRBV12-3 or TRBV12-4, the J gene TRBJ2-2, with D hard to call. V lost 6 bases and J lost 0, with 5 bases in between. This CDR3 spans 13 amino acids. The CDR3 sequence is CASRGANTGELFF. In DNA, the CDR3 is TGTGCCAGCAGGGGCGCGAACACCGGGGAGCTGTTTTTT.

V usage is TRBV9 and J usage is TRBJ1-1, with 8 bases matching TRBD1. This CDR3 is 17 amino acids long. V was clipped by 0 bases and J by 6 bases; unmatched bases: 13. Germline-derived CDR1 and CDR2 are SGDLS and YYNGEE. The CDR3 DNA sequence: TGTGCCAGCAGCGTAGACGAATTCCAGGGGGCTGCCCCTGAAGCTTTCTTT. This gives the protein CASSVDEFQGAAPEAFF. The full variable domain, completed using reference TRBV9 and TRBJ1-1, is DSGVTQTPKHLITATGQRVTLRCSPRSGDLSVYWYQQSLDQGLQFLIQYYNGEERAKGNILERFSAQQFPDLHSELNLSSLELGDSALYFCASSVDEFQGAAPEAFFGQGTRLTVV.

In this sample, this clonotype turned up a few times. The chain couples TRBV29-1 to TRBJ1-1; D perhaps matches TRBD1 (6 bases). CDR1 SQVTM and CDR2 ANQGSEA come from the germline V gene. The CDR3 loop spans 14 amino acids. V shed 6 bases and J shed 0 bases, with 14 bases lying between them. The CDR3, as DNA: TGCAGCGTCGGTAATGGACAGCTGAACACTGAAGCTTTCTTT. It specifies CSVGNGQLNTEAFF.

The chain links TRBV5-1 to TRBJ1-4; TRBD1 aligns across 9 bases. The CDR3 extends over 14 amino acids. The germline CDR1 and CDR2 sequences are SGHRS and YFSETQ. The trim removed 4 bases at V and 7 bases at J, leaving 5 bases unmatched. CDR3 in amino acids: CASSTGQGAEKLFF. The DNA for the CDR3 is TGCGCCAGCAGCACGGGACAGGGAGCTGAAAAACTGTTTTTT.

The V gene is TRBV5-1, the J gene TRBJ2-7, with 11 bases that match TRBD1. The germline V gene encodes CDR1 SGHRS and CDR2 YFSETQ. This CDR3 has 14 amino acids. V lost 4 bases and J lost 6; bases outside the gene matches: 6. CDR3 DNA: TGCGCCAGCAGCCCCGGGACAGGGGGTGGCGAGCAGTACTTC. Amino acids: CASSPGTGGGEQYF.

At least ten counts were recorded for this clonotype. The chain links TRBV11-3 to TRBJ2-6; D may be TRBD1 (6 bases). Trimming removed 4 bases from V and 1 base from J, with 8 bases in between. CDR1 is SGHNT, CDR2 YENEEA, per germline. The CDR3 runs 15 residues. CDR3 in amino acids: CASSSTGSGANVLTF. The CDR3 DNA reads TGTGCCAGCAGCTCAACAGGGTCTGGGGCCAACGTCCTGACTTTC.

This clonotype was seen repeatedly, ten times or more. The gene calls are TRBV12-3 or TRBV12-4 and TRBJ1-3; D unresolved. The germline V and J ends were trimmed by 5 bases and 0 bases, with 11 bases remaining between them. CDR3 length: 15 residues. CDR3 bases: TGTGCCAGCAGTCCCGAATACGTCTCTGGAAACACCATATATTTT. This gives the protein CASSPEYVSGNTIYF.

The chain employs TRBV7-9 and TRBJ2-2; 9 bases map to TRBD1. Unmatched junction bases numbered 4, after V lost 4 bases and J lost 4 bases. The CDR3 consists of 15 residues. The V gene's germline CDR1 is SEHNR and CDR2 FQNEAQ (reference sequence). CDR3 protein: CASSYRGPTTGELFF. For the CDR3, the DNA is TGTGCCAGCAGCTACAGGGGGCCCACCACCGGGGAGCTGTTTTTT. Drawing the rest from reference TRBV7-9 and TRBJ2-2, the complete variable domain is DTGVSQNPRHKITKRGQNVTFRCDPISEHNRLYWYRQTLGQGPEFLTYFQNEAQLEKSRLLSDRFSAERPKGSFSTLEIQRTEQGDSAMYLCASSYRGPTTGELFFGEGSRLTVL.

The chain joins TRBV25-1 to TRBJ1-2; 10 bases are shared with TRBD1. From germline, CDR1 is MGHDK and CDR2 SYGVNS. With V trimmed by 2 bases and J by 5 bases, 14 bases remained unmatched. The CDR3 is 18 residues long. The chain's CDR3 is CASSEAGRRGQGNYGYTF. CDR3 DNA sequence: TGTGCCAGCAGTGAAGCGGGAAGGCGGGGACAGGGGAATTATGGCTACACCTTC.